This passage covers 29 T cell receptor beta chains from one sample sequenced in a study of blood T cells in healthy people across ages. A second PCR of roughly 7 to 11 cycles used a sample-barcoded 5' primer and a J-beta primer mix. TCRdb analysed the 5' RACE reads with MiXCR anew, one entry per CDR3 protein. Of around 1,500,000 distinct CDR3 sequences in the sample, roughly 45% were seen once. The material sequenced was blood. The receptors were gathered from a woman aged 18-29 years in good health.

The chain employs TRBV10-3 and TRBJ2-3; TRBD1 matches 10 bases. From germline, CDR1 is ENHRY and CDR2 SYGVKD. Trimming at V came to 4 bases and at J to 1 base, leaving 14 bases not matched to a gene. The length of the CDR3 is 19 residues. CDR3 sequence reads: CAISAQLRDRGLGTDTQYF. Here the CDR3 DNA reads TGTGCCATCAGTGCCCAACTCCGGGACAGGGGCTTAGGCACAGATACGCAGTATTTT.

The V gene is TRBV7-9, the J gene TRBJ2-5; 7 bases match TRBD1. Germline V gene data show CDR1 as SEHNR and CDR2 as FQNEAQ (reference sequence). The CDR3 sequence is 15 residues long. Trimming at V came to 1 base and at J to 5 bases, leaving 7 bases not matched to a gene. In DNA, the CDR3 is TGTGCCAGCAGCTTAGGTGACAGGGAAGGTGAGACCCAGTACTTC. Protein sequence: CASSLGDREGETQYF. The full variable domain, with the rest looked up from reference TRBV7-9 and TRBJ2-5, is DTGVSQNPRHKITKRGQNVTFRCDPISEHNRLYWYRQTLGQGPEFLTYFQNEAQLEKSRLLSDRFSAERPKGSFSTLEIQRTEQGDSAMYLCASSLGDREGETQYFGPGTRLLVL.

The genes are TRBV2 and TRBJ1-1; the D is unclear. The CDR3 extends over 14 amino acids. Germline-derived CDR1 and CDR2 are SNHLY and FYNNEI. The germline V and J ends were trimmed by 8 bases and 0 bases, with 13 bases remaining between them. In DNA form, the CDR3 reads TGTGCCAGCGAAATCACGGGAGTGAACACTGAAGCTTTCTTT. Its translation is CASEITGVNTEAFF.

The V call is TRBV7-9, the J call TRBJ2-1, with 9 positions matching TRBD2. The V segment lost 7 bases and the J segment 1 base; nucleotides outside the gene matches: 23. The length of the CDR3 is 21 residues. Germline V gene data show CDR1 as SEHNR and CDR2 as FQNEAQ (reference sequence). The DNA for the CDR3 is TGTGCCAGCACCCGGCTGGAGCTAGCGGGGAAGGGGGTTTCTTCCTACAATGAGCAGTTCTTC. Amino acid sequence: CASTRLELAGKGVSSYNEQFF. Looking up the rest from reference TRBV7-9 and TRBJ2-1 gives the full variable domain: DTGVSQNPRHKITKRGQNVTFRCDPISEHNRLYWYRQTLGQGPEFLTYFQNEAQLEKSRLLSDRFSAERPKGSFSTLEIQRTEQGDSAMYLCASTRLELAGKGVSSYNEQFFGPGTRLTVL.

This rearrangement joins TRBV7-4 to TRBJ1-4; possibly TRBD1 for D (5 bases). Deletions cut 5 bases from V and 10 bases from J, with 17 bases between. Per the germline V gene, CDR1 is SGHVT and CDR2 is SQSDAQ. The CDR3 is made up of 14 amino acids. The CDR3 bases are TGTGCCAGCAGCCCCCGCAGGGTTCGGGGAAAACTGTTTTTT. It specifies CASSPRRVRGKLFF.

The J gene is TRBJ1-2, the V gene TRBV6-5; no firm D call. Germline lookup yields CDR1 MNHEY and CDR2 SVGAGI. Deletions cut 2 bases from V and 8 bases from J, with 21 bases between. This CDR3 region has 16 residues. CDR3: CASSYGVAGLGIGYTF. CDR3 DNA sequence: TGTGCCAGCAGTTACGGAGTGGCAGGTTTGGGGATCGGCTACACCTTC.

The DNA of the CDR3 is TGTGCCAGCAGTGAGCAGGGGGAGGACACAGATACGCAGTATTTT. It is translated as CASSEQGEDTDTQYF. This chain joins TRBV4-2 and TRBJ2-3; possibly TRBD1 for D (7 bases). Germline values: CDR1 LGHNA, CDR2 YNFKEQ. The CDR3 is 15 amino acids. Trimming removed 6 bases at V and 2 bases at J, with 15 bases between.

This chain uses TRBV5-1 with TRBJ2-5, with 13 nucleotides matching TRBD2. This CDR3 region has 18 residues. V dropped 3 bases and J dropped 4; count of bases not matched to a gene: 12. Germline CDR1 SGHRS, CDR2 YFSETQ. CDR3 in amino acids: CASSSAGTSGTMSETQYF. CDR3 nucleotide sequence: TGCGCCAGCAGCTCTGCCGGGACTAGCGGGACGATGTCAGAGACCCAGTACTTC. The entire variable domain, with the rest obtained from reference TRBV5-1 and TRBJ2-5, is as follows: KAGVTQTPRYLIKTRGQQVTLSCSPISGHRSVSWYQQTPGQGLQFLFEYFSETQRNKGNFPGRFSGRQFSNSRSEMNVSTLELGDSALYLCASSSAGTSGTMSETQYFGPGTRLLVL.

The table lists this clonotype with a few counts. The rearrangement links TRBV7-9 to TRBJ2-5; weak D call: TRBD2 (5 bases). The CDR3 loop spans 14 amino acids. The ends were cut back, 6 bases at V and 3 bases at J, with 14 bases in the middle. The germline V gene encodes CDR1 SEHNR and CDR2 FQNEAQ (reference sequence). The CDR3 DNA sequence: TGTGCCAGCAGGTACAGAGCCGGGGAAGAGACCCAGTACTTC. This translates into CASRYRAGEETQYF.

Note on this clonotype: The junction departs from the called germline gene at one end, perhaps through a read error. The rearrangement joins TRBV10-3 to TRBJ2-1; TRBD2 agrees at 7 bases. This CDR3 comprises 12 residues. The germline CDR1 and CDR2 sequences are ENHRY and SYGVKD. CDR3 DNA sequence: TGTGCCATCAGGGGGGACTACAGTGAGCAGTTCTTC. Amino acids: CAIRGDYSEQFF.

This clonotype was recorded a few times. The genes are TRBV7-9 and TRBJ2-1; D gene uncertain. This CDR3 spans 11 amino acids. The germline CDR1 and CDR2 sequences are SEHNR and FQNEAQ (reference sequence). Trimming stripped 8 bases from V and 15 bases from J, with 17 bases between. The CDR3 DNA reads TGTGCCAGCGACGACCGACCGAAGCGGTTCTTC. Protein product: CASDDRPKRFF.

This clonotype came up a few times. The chain joins TRBV20-1 to TRBJ2-2, with D unresolved. Trimming pared 4 bases from V and 2 bases from J, leaving 8 bases between. This CDR3 contains 13 residues. Germline CDR1 DFQATT, CDR2 SNEGSKA (reference sequence). The CDR3 DNA reads TGCAGTGCTATCGGACGCAACACCGGGGAGCTGTTTTTT. It specifies CSAIGRNTGELFF.

This clonotype was observed a few times. The chain links TRBV6-2 or TRBV6-3 to TRBJ2-7; D not certain. The CDR3 is 13 residues long. The V gene lost 5 bases and the J gene lost 5 bases, with 13 bases spanning the gap. From germline, CDR1 is MNHEY and CDR2 SVGEGT. The CDR3 loop is CASSTPGHHEQYF. CDR3 DNA: TGTGCCAGCAGTACCCCGGGCCACCACGAGCAGTACTTC.

In its sample, this clonotype was seen a few times. The chain links TRBV20-1 to TRBJ2-3, with TRBD2 identical over 9 bases. CDR1 and CDR2 (germline): DFQATT, SNEGSKA (reference sequence). There are 12 residues in the CDR3. The CDR3 loop is CRVAGGTDTQYF. CDR3 sequence (DNA): TGCAGGGTAGCGGGGGGCACAGATACGCAGTATTTT.

To note about this clonotype: One junction end does not reproduce the germline sequence, and a read error may be involved. This rearrangement joins TRBV10-3 to TRBJ2-3; 10 bases fit TRBD1. The CDR3 is made up of 15 amino acids. CDR1 ENHRY and CDR2 SYGVKD come from the germline V gene. CDR3 sequence: CAISVSGQGGDTRYF. In DNA, the CDR3 is TGTGCCATCAGTGTATCCGGACAGGGGGGGGATACGCGGTATTTT.

This chain links TRBV2 with TRBJ1-1, with D tentatively TRBD1 (6 bases). The CDR3 is made up of 16 amino acids. V lost 8 bases and J lost 0, with 19 bases in between. Per germline, CDR1 SNHLY and CDR2 FYNNEI. CDR3 coding DNA: TGTGCCAGCGACCTACAGGGTGCGGTCGTGAACACTGAAGCTTTCTTT. Translating gives CASDLQGAVVNTEAFF.

This clonotype has more than one count but fewer than ten. The rearrangement links TRBV29-1 to TRBJ2-6; TRBD1 matches 9 bases. Germline lookup yields CDR1 SQVTM and CDR2 ANQGSEA. This CDR3 has 18 amino acids. V shed 4 bases and J 1 base; nucleotides not matched to a gene: 11. The CDR3 DNA follows: TGCAGCGTTGGATGGACCGGGACAGGGCTGTCTGGGGCCAACGTCCTGACTTTC. Its protein product is CSVGWTGTGLSGANVLTF.

V is TRBV12-3 or TRBV12-4 and J is TRBJ2-5; D is tentatively TRBD1 or TRBD2 (6 bases each). V was pared by 4 bases and J by 5 bases, with 17 bases between. The CDR3 length is 15 residues. The CDR3 here is CASSYFRGPMETQYF. The CDR3 DNA reads as TGTGCCAGCAGTTACTTCCGGGGGCCTATGGAGACCCAGTACTTC.

The sample holds one count of this clonotype. The chain has TRBV20-1 and TRBJ1-2; unclear D gene. CDR1 is DFQATT, CDR2 SNEGSKA, per germline (reference sequence). Trimming cost V 8 bases and J 3 bases, with 13 bases left between them. CDR3 length: 12 amino acids. This CDR3 reads CSIRGFHYGYTF. The CDR3 DNA reads TGCAGTATAAGAGGGTTCCACTATGGCTACACCTTC.

This clonotype was recorded a few times. The chain combines TRBV25-1 with TRBJ1-1; D is uncertain. The CDR3 extends over 13 amino acids. CDR1 and CDR2 (germline): MGHDK, SYGVNS. V was shortened by 6 bases and J by 6 bases, with 14 bases between the two germline ends. CDR3 sequence reads: CASRLGIRSEAFF. CDR3 bases: TGTGCCAGCAGGCTCGGGATTAGGTCTGAAGCTTTCTTT.

The genes are TRBV6-5 and TRBJ2-1; D is unclear. Germline CDR1 and CDR2: MNHEY and SVGAGI. This CDR3 comprises 13 residues. The ends were cut back, 0 bases at V and 8 bases at J, with 8 bases in the middle. The CDR3 bases are TGTGCCAGCAGTTACTCTAGGATCCATGAGCAGTTCTTC. This codes for CASSYSRIHEQFF.

V is TRBV24-1 and J is TRBJ2-5; D uncertain. The germline V gene encodes CDR1 KGHDR and CDR2 SFDVKD. This CDR3 contains 12 residues. Trimming pared 3 bases from V and 7 bases from J, leaving 8 bases between. CDR3 nucleotide sequence: TGTGCCACCAGTGATCGATGGGGGACCCAGTACTTC. Residues: CATSDRWGTQYF.

This clonotype was found a few times. This rearrangement joins TRBV3-1 to TRBJ2-1; TRBD1 might be the D (6 bases). Between the trimmed V and J ends, which lost 6 bases and 6 bases, there was a span of 9 bases. Germline CDR1 LGHDT, CDR2 YNNKEL (reference sequence). The CDR3 has 12 residues. CDR3 bases: TGTGCCAGCAGACAGGGTTCCAATGAGCAGTTCTTC. Its protein product is CASRQGSNEQFF.

The rearrangement uses TRBV2 and TRBJ2-1; D is tentatively TRBD1 or TRBD2 (6 bases each). Germline V gene lookup returns CDR1 SNHLY and CDR2 FYNNEI. This CDR3 is built from 14 residues. Trimming left V 10 bases short and J 4 bases short, with 17 bases between. Here the CDR3 DNA reads TGTGCCAACAACAACGGGGGCAGGTACAATGAGCAGTTCTTC. It translates to CANNNGGRYNEQFF.

This clonotype was detected only a few times. The chain employs TRBV3-1 and TRBJ2-5; TRBD2 aligns across 7 bases. The J call may be in error: the DNA end matches TRBJ2-7 better. CDR1 and CDR2 from the germline V gene are LGHDT and YNNKEL (reference sequence). The length of the CDR3 is 14 residues. CDR3 in DNA: TGTGCCAGCAGCCAAGAGTGGGCTAGCGGCGAGCAGTACTTC. It yields the protein CASSQEWASGEQYF.

This clonotype was detected once. This rearrangement joins TRBV2 to TRBJ2-3; a possible D gene is TRBD2 (6 bases). V was pared by 5 bases and J by 2 bases, with 11 bases between. CDR1 is SNHLY, CDR2 FYNNEI, per germline. The CDR3 loop spans 14 amino acids. DNA of the CDR3: TGTGCCAGCAGTCAATGGGACTCCACAGATACGCAGTATTTT. Translation: CASSQWDSTDTQYF.

With respect to this clonotype: The junction departs from the called germline gene at one end, perhaps through a read error. CDR3 DNA sequence: TGTGCCAGCAGCTCCCCAAGGCAGGTGAACTATGGCCACACCTTC. The encoded protein is CASSSPRQVNYGHTF. The V gene is TRBV7-9, the J gene TRBJ1-2; D is unresolved. This CDR3 contains 15 residues. Germline lookup yields CDR1 SEHNR and CDR2 FQNEAQ (reference sequence).

The table lists this clonotype with a few counts. The CDR3 DNA reads TGTGCCAGCAGTTACGGAACAGGTCACAGGAGCTATGGCTACACCTTC. Translating gives CASSYGTGHRSYGYTF. This chain uses TRBV6-5 with TRBJ1-2, with D perhaps matching TRBD1 (5 bases). The CDR3 has 16 amino acids. In germline, CDR1 is MNHEY, CDR2 SVGAGI. Trimming cost V 2 bases and J 4 bases, with 17 bases left between them.

V gene TRBV7-8 combines with J gene TRBJ2-5; 7 nucleotides match TRBD2. J gave up 5 bases and V 4 bases, and 10 bases lay outside the gene matches. CDR3 length: 15 amino acids. Germline CDR1 SGHVS, CDR2 FQNEAQ. CDR3 sequence reads: CASSSWDYNPETQYF. CDR3 bases: TGTGCCAGCAGCTCCTGGGACTACAACCCGGAGACCCAGTACTTC. The whole variable domain, filled in from reference TRBV7-8 and TRBJ2-5, reads GAGVSQSPRYKVAKRGQDVALRCDPISGHVSLFWYQQALGQGPEFLTYFQNEAQLDKSGLPSDRFFAERPEGSVSTLKIQRTQQEDSAVYLCASSSWDYNPETQYFGPGTRLLVL.